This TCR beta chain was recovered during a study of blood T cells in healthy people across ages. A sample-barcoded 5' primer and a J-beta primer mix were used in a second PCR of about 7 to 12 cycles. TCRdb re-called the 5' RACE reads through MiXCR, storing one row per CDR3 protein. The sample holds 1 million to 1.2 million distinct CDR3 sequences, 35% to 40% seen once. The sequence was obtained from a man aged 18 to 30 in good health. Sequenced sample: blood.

CDR3 in amino acids: CASRPHQGSNQPQHF. In DNA form, the CDR3 reads TGTGCCAGCAGGCCCCACCAAGGAAGCAATCAGCCCCAGCATTTT. This chain joins TRBV28 and TRBJ1-5; D gene ambiguous. The CDR3 runs to 15 residues. Germline V lookup: CDR1 MDHEN, CDR2 SYDVKM. Trimming removed 6 bases at V and 1 base at J, with 13 bases between.